Below are 19 T cell receptor beta chains sequenced from a single sample in a study of brain metastases from non-small cell lung cancer. Produced via immunoSEQ multiplex PCR; TCRdb's table is partial and in-frame only. The sample contains about 2,800 clones, around 83% of which appear only once. The specimen sequenced was primary lung tumor tissue. These receptor sequences come from a donor at least 40 years old with non-small cell lung cancer.

This clone showed up just once. The junction and the germline gene differ at one end; a read error may be behind it. The rearrangement links TRBV5-4 to TRBJ2-1; D is perhaps TRBD2 (5 bases). The CDR3 consists of 15 residues. Germline V lookup: CDR1 SGHNT, CDR2 YYREEE (reference sequence). The CDR3 sequence: CVSSLAGPAYNEQFF. The CDR3 DNA sequence: TGTGTCAGCAGCTTGGCGGGCCCCGCTTACAATGAGCAGTTCTTC.

V and J are TRBV7-2 and TRBJ2-5; D might be TRBD2 (6 bases). The CDR3 is made up of 13 amino acids. CDR1 SGHTA and CDR2 FQGNSA come from the germline V gene. Trimming shortened V by 3 bases and J by 10 bases, and 15 bases separated the two germline ends. The chain's CDR3 is CASSLGLTGVQYF. The DNA of the CDR3 is TGTGCCAGCAGCTTGGGACTCACGGGGGTCCAGTACTTC.

The chain is built from TRBV5-1 and TRBJ2-5, with 7 bases that match TRBD2. The ends lost 0 bases at V and 2 bases at J; junction bases unmatched: 1. This CDR3 has 14 residues. Germline lookup yields CDR1 SGHRS and CDR2 YFSETQ. The CDR3 coding sequence is TGCGCCAGCAGCTTGGAGCGGGGACAAGAGACCCAGTACTTC. Its translation: CASSLERGQETQYF.

The chain has TRBV7-9 and TRBJ2-1; no firm D call. In germline, CDR1 is SEHNR, CDR2 FQNEAQ (reference sequence). The CDR3 consists of 14 residues. V was cut by 5 bases and J by 9 bases, with 17 bases left in between. The CDR3 sequence is CASSPDGDLGEQFF. The CDR3 DNA follows: TGTGCCAGCAGCCCAGACGGAGACCTCGGTGAGCAGTTCTTC.

Note on this clone: The same CDR3 can be traced to other DNA sequences in this sample. This sequence joins TRBV19 and TRBJ1-5; 7 nucleotides align to TRBD1. The V gene's germline CDR1 is LNHDA and CDR2 SQIVND (reference sequence). The J segment lost 4 bases and the V segment lost 3 bases, leaving 3 bases of the junction unmatched. The CDR3 is 14 residues long. The CDR3 coding sequence is TGTGCCAGTAGTATCACAGGGGAAAATCAGCCCCAGCATTTT. This translates into CASSITGENQPQHF.

In this sample, this clone turned up once. The V and J genes are TRBV4-2 and TRBJ2-5, with D perhaps TRBD2 (6 bases). V was shortened by 4 bases and J by 5 bases, with 17 bases between the two germline ends. The CDR3 spans 15 residues. Looked up from germline, CDR1 is LGHNA and CDR2 is YNFKEQ. CDR3 amino acids: CASSPSKDYWETQYF. CDR3 nucleotide sequence: TGTGCCAGCAGCCCCAGCAAGGACTACTGGGAGACCCAGTACTTC.

The rearrangement uses TRBV10-3 and TRBJ1-1; D gene ambiguous. This CDR3 has 13 residues. CDR1 ENHRY and CDR2 SYGVKD come from the germline V gene. The V end lost 2 bases, the J end lost 1 base, and 5 bases lay between the germline ends. The chain's CDR3 is CAISENRNTEAFF. CDR3 nucleotide sequence: TGTGCCATCAGTGAGAACAGGAACACTGAAGCTTTCTTT.

This clone came up once. The V call is TRBV30, the J call TRBJ1-2; TRBD1 is a possible D gene (6 bases). Germline-derived CDR1 and CDR2 are GTSNPN and SVGIG (reference sequence). V lost 4 bases to trimming and J lost 3 bases, with 12 bases between them. The CDR3 runs 13 residues. The CDR3 loop is CAWTGEVDYGYTF. The CDR3 region has the DNA TGTGCCTGGACAGGGGAGGTGGACTATGGCTACACCTTC.

This clone was observed a handful of times. The chain is built from TRBV21-1 and TRBJ2-5; TRBD2 is the table's D call and was not checked against the DNA. TRBV21-1 is listed as a pseudogene. The CDR3 contains 14 residues. CDR3 residues: CASSTRDYQETQYF. The DNA for the CDR3 is TGTGCCAGCAGCACCAGGGACTATCAAGAGACCCAGTACTTC.

The genes are TRBV10-3 and TRBJ2-5; weak D call: TRBD2 (5 bases). Trimming left V 4 bases short and J 0 bases short, with 12 bases between. Germline values: CDR1 ENHRY, CDR2 SYGVKD. This CDR3 contains 15 residues. The CDR3 coding sequence is TGTGCCATCAGTGTAAAGCGGTCCTACCAAGAGACCCAGTACTTC. As protein: CAISVKRSYQETQYF.

V gene TRBV7-3 combines with J gene TRBJ1-1, with D unclear. Germline lookup yields CDR1 SGHTA and CDR2 FQGTGA. This CDR3 is 13 amino acids long. V was cut by 5 bases and J by 1 base, with 8 bases left in between. The CDR3 DNA reads as TGTGCCAGCAGCCCGGGGTGGAACACTGAAGCTTTCTTT. Translating it yields CASSPGWNTEAFF.

The chain carries TRBV5-5 and TRBJ1-3; TRBD1 aligns across 9 bases. From germline, CDR1 is SGHKS and CDR2 YYEKEE (reference sequence). The CDR3 has 15 amino acids. Unmatched junction bases numbered 3, after V lost 4 bases and J lost 1 base. CDR3 DNA sequence: TGTGCCAGCAGCCCCGGGACAGGGTCTGGAAACACCATATATTTT. This codes for CASSPGTGSGNTIYF.

The V gene is TRBV9, the J gene TRBJ2-2, with D perhaps assigned TRBD1 or TRBD2 (6 bases each). CDR3 length equals 13 residues. Germline V CDR1 and CDR2: SGDLS, YYNGEE. Between the trimmed V and J ends, which lost 4 bases and 8 bases, there was a span of 12 bases. CDR3 amino acids: CASSPRGRGELFF. CDR3 in DNA: TGTGCCAGCAGCCCTCGGGGGCGAGGGGAGCTGTTTTTT.

There are a few counts of this clone. This sample also contains other DNA sequences that code for the same CDR3. The chain recombines TRBV27 with TRBJ2-7, with D tentatively TRBD1 (5 bases). In germline, CDR1 is MNHEY, CDR2 SMNVEV (reference sequence). The CDR3 loop spans 13 amino acids. The germline V and J ends were trimmed by 5 bases and 2 bases, with 10 bases remaining between them. This CDR3 reads CASSLGPPYEQYF. For the CDR3, the DNA is TGTGCCAGCAGTCTGGGGCCTCCCTACGAGCAGTACTTC.

This clone was picked up a small number of times. V gene TRBV7-6 combines with J gene TRBJ2-3; 7 bases line up with TRBD2. This CDR3 has 15 residues. Germline trimming cut 5 bases from V and 2 bases from J; bases unmatched to any gene: 7. Germline V gene data show CDR1 as SGHVS and CDR2 as FNYEAQ. The CDR3 nucleotides are TGTGCCAGCAGCCCCGTCCGGGGGGTCACAGATACGCAGTATTTT. Amino acids: CASSPVRGVTDTQYF.

The gene calls are TRBV10-3 and TRBJ2-5; no firm D call. CDR1 is ENHRY and CDR2 is SYGVKD in the germline V gene. CDR3 length: 12 amino acids. V gave up 3 bases and J gave up 1 base, with 3 bases separating them. The CDR3 region has the DNA TGTGCCATCAGTGACTTCCAAGAGACCCAGTACTTC. Its protein is CAISDFQETQYF.

Regarding this clone: The identical CDR3 is also encoded by other nucleotide sequences in the sample. This rearrangement joins TRBV7-9 to TRBJ1-2; possibly TRBD1 for D (5 bases). The V end lost 2 bases, the J end lost 8 bases, and 27 bases lay between the germline ends. Per germline, CDR1 SEHNR and CDR2 FQNEAQ (reference sequence). CDR3 length equals 18 residues. The CDR3 loop is CASSLWRNRRTEFGGYTF. The CDR3 nucleotides read TGTGCCAGCAGCTTATGGCGAAACAGGCGCACGGAGTTTGGGGGCTACACCTTC.

The chain is built from TRBV3-1 (or the pseudogene TRBV3-2) and TRBJ1-1; D gene uncertain. The CDR3 is 13 residues long. The V gene lost 0 bases and the J gene lost 7 bases, with 9 bases spanning the gap. Germline CDR1 reads LGHDT; CDR2 reads YNNKEL (reference sequence). The CDR3, as DNA: TGTGCCAGCAGCCAAGATAGGCACAGTGAAGCTTTCTTT. Translated, it gives CASSQDRHSEAFF.

This chain links TRBV6-5 with TRBJ2-6, with D possibly matching TRBD1 (6 bases). CDR1 and CDR2 (germline): MNHEY, SVGAGI. The CDR3 has 13 residues. V was pared by 10 bases and J by 3 bases, with 10 bases between. For the CDR3, the DNA is TGTGCCACCAGGGGTATTGGGGCCAACGTCCTGACTTTC. Amino acids: CATRGIGANVLTF.